Listed here is a single TCR beta chain. This entry belongs to a study of blood T cell repertoires in COVID-19. For the study at large: Nucleic acid was either cDNA or gDNA, and it came from T cells, B-cell-depleted T cells, or PBMCs.

Per the authors' pipeline: Reference gene primer amplification gave nucleated cell count estimates. Repertoires were generated with immunoSEQ multiplex PCR, while TCRdb's copy carries only in-frame clones and drops some. V, J and clone size reflect that table, while D and trimming were determined from the DNA. The repertoire has roughly 79,000 clones, 84% of them found once; the top ten carry 3.5%. The CDR3 is 17 amino acids. J gave up 9 bases and V 3 bases, and 9 bases lay outside the gene matches. The germline V gene encodes CDR1 KGHDR and CDR2 SFDVKD. V usage is TRBV24-1 and J usage is TRBJ2-1, with 14 nucleotides matching TRBD2. Sequenced material: peripheral blood. The sequence came from a man aged 50 to 60 with acute or convalescent COVID-19. The CDR3 nucleotides are TGTGCCACCAGTGATAATTACGGACTAGCGGGAGGAGGTGAGCAGTTCTTC. This encodes CATSDNYGLAGGGEQFF.